This TCR beta chain was obtained from a study of shared clonotypes between healthy human individuals. V was clipped by 5 bases and J by 5 bases; unmatched bases: 9. CDR1 SGHVS and CDR2 FQNEAQ come from the germline V gene. The CDR3 has 16 residues. The replicate PCRs on unsorted PBMC were given 250 to 350 ng DNA, which is about 30,000 T cell genomes. Measured with immunoSEQ multiplex PCR; TCRdb has only the in-frame clones, and not every one. The sample yields about 520,000 clones, about 85% seen once. This clone was counted ten times or more. Donors, healthy HIV-negative adults, lacked recent acute infections or vaccinations. Only Caucasian adults living in Nashville, Tennessee made up the donor group. In unsorted samples, genomic DNA was obtained using about 90 million PBMCs.

The clonotype was recovered from a woman aged 40-49 years in good health. Some clones in this sample may be carry-over from other donors' samples. This chain links TRBV7-8 with TRBJ2-1; TRBD2 agrees at 10 bases. Sequencing was carried out using PBMCs. The CDR3 DNA follows: TGTGCCAGCAGCCCCTTCCGTAGCGGGAGGCACAATGAGCAGTTCTTC. Translation gives CASSPFRSGRHNEQFF.